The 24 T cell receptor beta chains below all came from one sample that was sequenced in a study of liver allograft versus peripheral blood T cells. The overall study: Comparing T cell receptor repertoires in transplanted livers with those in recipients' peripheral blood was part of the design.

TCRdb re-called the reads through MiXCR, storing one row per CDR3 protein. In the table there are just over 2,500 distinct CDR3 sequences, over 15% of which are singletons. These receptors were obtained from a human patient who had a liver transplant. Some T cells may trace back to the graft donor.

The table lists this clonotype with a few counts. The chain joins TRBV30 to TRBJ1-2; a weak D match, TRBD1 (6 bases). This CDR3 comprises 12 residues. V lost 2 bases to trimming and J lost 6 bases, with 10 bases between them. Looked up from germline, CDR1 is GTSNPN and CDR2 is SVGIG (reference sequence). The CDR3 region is CAWSITGNGYTF. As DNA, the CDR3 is TGTGCCTGGAGTATTACAGGGAATGGCTACACCTTC.

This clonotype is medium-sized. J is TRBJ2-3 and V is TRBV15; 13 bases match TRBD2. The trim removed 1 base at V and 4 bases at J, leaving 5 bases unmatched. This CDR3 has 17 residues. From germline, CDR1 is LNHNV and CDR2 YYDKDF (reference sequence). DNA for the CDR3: TGTGCCACCAGCAGAGGATTGGGACTAGCGGGATCAGATACGCAGTATTTT. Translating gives CATSRGLGLAGSDTQYF.

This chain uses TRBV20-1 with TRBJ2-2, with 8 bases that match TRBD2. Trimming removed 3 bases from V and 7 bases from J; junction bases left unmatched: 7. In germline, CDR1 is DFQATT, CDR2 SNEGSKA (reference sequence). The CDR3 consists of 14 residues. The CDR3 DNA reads TGCAGTGCTAGTTCCGGGGGGGAGGTCGGGGAGCTGTTTTTT. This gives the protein CSASSGGEVGELFF.

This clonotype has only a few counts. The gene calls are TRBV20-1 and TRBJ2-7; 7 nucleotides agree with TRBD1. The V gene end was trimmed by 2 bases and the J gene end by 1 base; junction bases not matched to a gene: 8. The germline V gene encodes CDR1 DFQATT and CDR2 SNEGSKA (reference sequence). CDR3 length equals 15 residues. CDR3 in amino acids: CSARPVGGASYEQYF. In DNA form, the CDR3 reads TGCAGTGCTAGACCGGTAGGGGGCGCGTCCTACGAGCAGTACTTC.

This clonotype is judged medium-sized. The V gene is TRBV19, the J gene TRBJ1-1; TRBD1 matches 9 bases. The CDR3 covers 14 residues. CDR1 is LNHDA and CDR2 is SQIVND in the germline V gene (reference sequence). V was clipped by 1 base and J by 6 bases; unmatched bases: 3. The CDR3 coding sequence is TGTGCCAGTAGTATAGTCAGGACAGGGGCTGAAGCTTTCTTT. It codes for CASSIVRTGAEAFF.

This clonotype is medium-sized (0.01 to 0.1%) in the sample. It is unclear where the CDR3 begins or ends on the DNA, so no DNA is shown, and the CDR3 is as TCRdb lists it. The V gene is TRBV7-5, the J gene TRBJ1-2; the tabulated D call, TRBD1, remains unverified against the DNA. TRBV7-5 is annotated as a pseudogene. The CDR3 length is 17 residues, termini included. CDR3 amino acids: CISVSEPTLTGQDGYTF.

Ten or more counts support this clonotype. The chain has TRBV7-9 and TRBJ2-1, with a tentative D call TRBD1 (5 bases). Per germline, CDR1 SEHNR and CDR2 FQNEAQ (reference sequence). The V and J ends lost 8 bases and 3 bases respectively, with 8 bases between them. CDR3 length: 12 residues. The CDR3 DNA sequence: TGTGCCAGCGGGGCCGACTACAATGAGCAGTTCTTC. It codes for CASGADYNEQFF.

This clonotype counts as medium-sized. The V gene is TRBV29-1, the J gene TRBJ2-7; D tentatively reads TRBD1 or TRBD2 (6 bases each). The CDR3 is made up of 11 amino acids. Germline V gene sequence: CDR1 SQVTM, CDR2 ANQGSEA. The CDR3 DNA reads TGCAGGGATGGGGGGCGGCACGAGCAGTACTTC. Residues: CRDGGRHEQYF.

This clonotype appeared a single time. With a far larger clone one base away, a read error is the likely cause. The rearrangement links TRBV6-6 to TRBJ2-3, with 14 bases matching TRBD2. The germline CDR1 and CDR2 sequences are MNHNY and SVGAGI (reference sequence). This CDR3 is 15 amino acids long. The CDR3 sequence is CARSGLAGGPDTQYF. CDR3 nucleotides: TGTGCCCGCAGTGGACTAGCGGGAGGACCAGATACGCAGTATTTT.

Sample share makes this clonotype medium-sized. CDR3 bases: TGTGCCAGCAGTGAAGACAACTCTGGGGCCAACGTCCTGACTTTC. Amino acids: CASSEDNSGANVLTF. The V and J genes are TRBV6-1 and TRBJ2-6; D not resolved. CDR1 is MNHNS, CDR2 SASEGT, per germline. The CDR3 runs to 15 residues. V was clipped by 1 base and J by 0 bases, with 4 bases between them.

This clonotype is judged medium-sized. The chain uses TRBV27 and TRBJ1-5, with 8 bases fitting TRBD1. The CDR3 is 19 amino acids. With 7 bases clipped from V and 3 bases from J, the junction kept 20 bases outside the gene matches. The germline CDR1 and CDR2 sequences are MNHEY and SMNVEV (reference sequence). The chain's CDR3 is CASNLGTSGGEMDNQPQHF. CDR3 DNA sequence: TGTGCCAGCAACTTGGGGACCTCAGGGGGCGAGATGGACAATCAGCCCCAGCATTTT.

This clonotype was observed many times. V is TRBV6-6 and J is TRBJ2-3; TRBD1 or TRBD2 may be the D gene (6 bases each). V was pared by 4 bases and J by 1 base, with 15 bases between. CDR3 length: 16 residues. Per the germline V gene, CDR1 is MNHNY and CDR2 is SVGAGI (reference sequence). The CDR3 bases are TGTGCCAGCAGTTTGTTAATCGGGGGCGGCACAGATACGCAGTATTTT. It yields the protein CASSLLIGGGTDTQYF.

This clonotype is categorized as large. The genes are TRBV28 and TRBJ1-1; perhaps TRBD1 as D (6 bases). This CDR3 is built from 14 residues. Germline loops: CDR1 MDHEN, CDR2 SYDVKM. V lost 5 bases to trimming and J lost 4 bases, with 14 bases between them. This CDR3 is CASSVYGGATEAFF. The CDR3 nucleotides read TGTGCCAGCAGTGTATACGGGGGGGCCACTGAAGCTTTCTTT.

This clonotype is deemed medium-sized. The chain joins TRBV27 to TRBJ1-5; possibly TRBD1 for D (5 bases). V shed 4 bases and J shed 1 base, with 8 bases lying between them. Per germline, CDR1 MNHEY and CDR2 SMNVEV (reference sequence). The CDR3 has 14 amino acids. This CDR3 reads CASSSGTSNQPQHF. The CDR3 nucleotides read TGTGCCAGCAGTTCGGGGACGAGCAATCAGCCCCAGCATTTT.

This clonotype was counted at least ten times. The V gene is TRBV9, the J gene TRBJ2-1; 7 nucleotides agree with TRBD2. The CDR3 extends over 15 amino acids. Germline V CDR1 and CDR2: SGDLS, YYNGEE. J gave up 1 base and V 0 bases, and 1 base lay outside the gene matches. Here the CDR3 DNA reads TGTGCCAGCAGCGTAGCGGGAGGATCCTACAATGAGCAGTTCTTC. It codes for CASSVAGGSYNEQFF.

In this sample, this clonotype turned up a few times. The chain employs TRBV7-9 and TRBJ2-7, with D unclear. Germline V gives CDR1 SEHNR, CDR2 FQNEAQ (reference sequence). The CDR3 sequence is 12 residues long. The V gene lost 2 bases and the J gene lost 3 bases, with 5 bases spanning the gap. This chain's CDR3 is CASSLRVYEQYF. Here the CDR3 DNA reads TGTGCCAGCAGCTTAAGGGTCTACGAGCAGTACTTC.

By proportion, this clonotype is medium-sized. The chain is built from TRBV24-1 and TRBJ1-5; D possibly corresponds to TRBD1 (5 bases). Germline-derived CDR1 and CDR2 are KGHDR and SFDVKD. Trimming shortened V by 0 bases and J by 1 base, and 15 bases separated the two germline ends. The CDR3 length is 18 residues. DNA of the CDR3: TGTGCCACCAGTGATTTGCTGGGGCAGGCAAGCAGCAATCAGCCCCAGCATTTT. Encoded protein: CATSDLLGQASSNQPQHF.

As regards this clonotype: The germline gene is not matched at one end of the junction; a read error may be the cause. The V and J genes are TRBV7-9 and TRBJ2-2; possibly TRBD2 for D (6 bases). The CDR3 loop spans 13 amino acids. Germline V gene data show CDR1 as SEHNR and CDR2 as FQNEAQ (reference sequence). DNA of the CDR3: TGTGTCAGCCGGGACTCCATGCTCCGGGAGCTGTTTTTT. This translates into CVSRDSMLRELFF.

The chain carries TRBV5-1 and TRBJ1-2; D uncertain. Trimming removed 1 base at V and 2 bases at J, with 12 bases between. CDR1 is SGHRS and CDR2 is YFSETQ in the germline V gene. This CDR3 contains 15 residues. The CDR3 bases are TGCGCCAGCAGCTTGAACCCAAAGTCCAACTATGGCTACACCTTC. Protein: CASSLNPKSNYGYTF.

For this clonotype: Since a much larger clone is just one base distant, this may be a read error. Written as DNA, the CDR3 is TGTGCCAGCAGTTTAGACGCTAGCACAGATATGCAGTATTTT. Its translation: CASSLDASTDMQYF. The chain employs TRBV27 and TRBJ2-3; TRBD2 might be the D (5 bases). The CDR3 has 14 amino acids. Germline CDR1 reads MNHEY; CDR2 reads SMNVEV (reference sequence).

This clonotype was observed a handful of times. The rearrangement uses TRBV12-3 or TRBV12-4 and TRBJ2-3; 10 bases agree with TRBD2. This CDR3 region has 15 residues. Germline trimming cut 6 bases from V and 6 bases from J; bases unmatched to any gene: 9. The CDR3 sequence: CASSSLAGRSDTQYF. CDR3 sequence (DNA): TGTGCCAGCAGCTCACTAGCGGGACGGTCCGATACGCAGTATTTT.

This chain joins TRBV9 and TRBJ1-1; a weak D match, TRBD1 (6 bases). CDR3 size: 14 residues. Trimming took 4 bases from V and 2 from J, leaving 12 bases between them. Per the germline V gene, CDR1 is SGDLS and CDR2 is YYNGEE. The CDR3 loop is CASSPGVANTEAFF. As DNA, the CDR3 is TGTGCCAGCAGCCCAGGGGTAGCAAACACTGAAGCTTTCTTT. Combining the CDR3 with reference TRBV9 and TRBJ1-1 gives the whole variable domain DSGVTQTPKHLITATGQRVTLRCSPRSGDLSVYWYQQSLDQGLQFLIQYYNGEERAKGNILERFSAQQFPDLHSELNLSSLELGDSALYFCASSPGVANTEAFFGQGTRLTVV.

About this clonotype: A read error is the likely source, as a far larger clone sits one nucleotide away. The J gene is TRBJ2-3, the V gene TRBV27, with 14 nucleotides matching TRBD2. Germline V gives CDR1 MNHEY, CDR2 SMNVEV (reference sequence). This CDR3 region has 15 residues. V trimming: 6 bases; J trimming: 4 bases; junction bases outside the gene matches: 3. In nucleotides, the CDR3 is TGTGCCAGCAGAGGACTAGCGGGAGGACCAGATACGCAGTATTTT. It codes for CASRGLAGGPDTQYF.

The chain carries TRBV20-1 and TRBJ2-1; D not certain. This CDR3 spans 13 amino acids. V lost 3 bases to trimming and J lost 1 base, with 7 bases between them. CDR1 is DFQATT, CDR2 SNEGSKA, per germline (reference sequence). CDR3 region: CSASLGSYNEQFF. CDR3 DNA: TGCAGTGCTAGTCTGGGTTCCTACAATGAGCAGTTCTTC.